This entry lists 31 T cell receptor beta chains sequenced from one sample in a study of T cell responses to AZD1222 COVID-19 vaccine. The protocol was immunoSEQ multiplex PCR, while the TCRdb copy is restricted to in-frame clones and leaves out a portion. This sample yields about 190,000 clones, of which roughly 92% are seen a single time; around 3.6% belongs to the top ten. The material was peripheral blood, obtained 28 days after the second dose of the MenACWY control vaccine. The receptors originated from an adult who received the MenACWY meningococcal vaccine as a control.

This clone was detected once. The chain joins TRBV5-1 to TRBJ2-7; TRBD1 matches at 9 bases. The CDR3 length is 17 residues. J gave up 5 bases and V 4 bases, and 16 bases lay outside the gene matches. CDR1 is SGHRS, CDR2 YFSETQ, per germline. The CDR3 sequence is CASSPTPGTGFRDEQYF. CDR3 bases: TGCGCCAGCAGCCCGACCCCCGGGACAGGGTTTCGCGACGAGCAGTACTTC. The whole variable domain, filled in from reference TRBV5-1 and TRBJ2-7, reads KAGVTQTPRYLIKTRGQQVTLSCSPISGHRSVSWYQQTPGQGLQFLFEYFSETQRNKGNFPGRFSGRQFSNSRSEMNVSTLELGDSALYLCASSPTPGTGFRDEQYFGPGTRLTVT.

The rearrangement uses TRBV19 and TRBJ2-1; possibly TRBD2 for D (6 bases). Germline values: CDR1 LNHDA, CDR2 SQIVND (reference sequence). The CDR3 sequence is 16 residues long. Trimming shortened V by 4 bases and J by 1 base, and 14 bases separated the two germline ends. The CDR3: CASSKESGLSYNEQFF. The CDR3 DNA reads TGTGCCAGTAGTAAGGAAAGCGGGCTATCCTACAATGAGCAGTTCTTC.

This clone occurred once. V is TRBV3-1 (or the pseudogene TRBV3-2) and J is TRBJ1-6, with 8 bases fitting TRBD1. Germline-derived CDR1 and CDR2 are LGHDT and YNNKEL (reference sequence). The V segment lost 8 bases and the J segment 7 bases; nucleotides outside the gene matches: 7. The CDR3 contains 14 residues. CDR3 sequence (DNA): TGTGCCAGCGCAGGGGGCGCAAAGAATTCACCCCTCCACTTT. Protein product: CASAGGAKNSPLHF.

A few counts support this clone. This chain links TRBV6-1 with TRBJ1-6; the match to TRBD1 covers 7 bases. The CDR3 totals 17 residues. Germline-derived CDR1 and CDR2 are MNHNS and SASEGT. The J segment lost 6 bases and the V segment lost 4 bases, leaving 12 bases of the junction unmatched. This chain's CDR3 is CASSVRRQGWGNSPLHF. In nucleotides, the CDR3 is TGTGCCAGCAGTGTTCGGAGACAGGGATGGGGTAATTCACCCCTCCACTTT.

This sequence joins TRBV7-9 and TRBJ2-2; possibly TRBD2 for D (6 bases). The germline V and J ends were trimmed by 0 bases and 0 bases, with 14 bases remaining between them. Germline V lookup: CDR1 SEHNR, CDR2 FQNEAQ (reference sequence). CDR3 length equals 18 residues. The CDR3 region is CASSLALGLATNTGELFF. The CDR3 coding sequence is TGTGCCAGCAGCTTAGCGCTTGGCCTAGCGACGAACACCGGGGAGCTGTTTTTT.

V is TRBV19 and J is TRBJ1-3; D is possibly TRBD1 (6 bases). Per germline, CDR1 LNHDA and CDR2 SQIVND (reference sequence). CDR3 length equals 14 residues. V was clipped by 2 bases and J by 8 bases, with 13 bases between them. Here the CDR3 reads CASSIRSGADTIYF. The CDR3 DNA sequence: TGTGCCAGTAGTATAAGGTCAGGGGCGGACACCATATATTTT.

The chain is built from TRBV19 and TRBJ1-3; no clear D gene. In germline, CDR1 is LNHDA, CDR2 SQIVND (reference sequence). With 5 bases removed from V and 10 bases from J, the gap between germline ends came to 18 bases. The CDR3 covers 14 residues. This CDR3 is CASSQAADSETIYF. CDR3 sequence (DNA): TGTGCCAGTAGTCAGGCGGCTGACTCTGAGACCATATATTTT.

The rearrangement links TRBV27 to TRBJ2-7; 9 bases are shared with TRBD2. The germline gives CDR1 MNHEY, CDR2 SMNVEV (reference sequence). V was clipped by 3 bases and J by 10 bases; unmatched bases: 7. This CDR3 has 13 residues. The CDR3: CASSFSSGALQYF. The CDR3 nucleotides read TGTGCCAGCAGTTTTTCTAGCGGGGCCCTCCAGTACTTC.

This rearrangement joins TRBV4-3 to TRBJ1-5; no firm D call. This CDR3 has 15 residues. CDR1 LGHNA and CDR2 YSLEER come from the germline V gene. Trimming removed 0 bases at V and 0 bases at J, with 6 bases between. Written as DNA, the CDR3 is TGCGCCAGCAGCCAAGACCCCTATAGCAATCAGCCCCAGCATTTT. Translated: CASSQDPYSNQPQHF.

Only one count was recorded for this clone. The chain carries TRBV21-1 and TRBJ2-5; the table's D call TRBD2 went unverified against the DNA. TRBV21-1 is described as a pseudogene. The CDR3 has 18 residues. The CDR3 protein is CASSTLAGGPAPQETQYF. Here the CDR3 DNA reads TGTGCCAGCAGCACACTAGCGGGAGGACCAGCCCCCCAAGAGACCCAGTACTTC.

The chain carries TRBV4-2 and TRBJ1-4; TRBD1 might be the D (6 bases). Germline CDR1 LGHNA, CDR2 YNFKEQ. The CDR3 is 14 residues long. The germline V and J ends were trimmed by 4 bases and 8 bases, with 14 bases remaining between them. CDR3 region: CASSREVQGEKLFF. In DNA, the CDR3 is TGTGCCAGCAGCCGAGAAGTTCAGGGGGAAAAACTGTTTTTT.

CDR3 nucleotide sequence: TGCAGTGCTAGTCAACCGAGCTCCTATAATTCACCCCTCCACTTT. Translating gives CSASQPSSYNSPLHF. The V call is TRBV20-1, the J call TRBJ1-6, with no clear D. CDR1 is DFQATT and CDR2 is SNEGSKA in the germline V gene (reference sequence). This CDR3 has 15 amino acids. Trimming removed 3 bases at V and 0 bases at J, with 9 bases between.

The chain employs TRBV7-6 and TRBJ2-5; tentative D call: TRBD2 (6 bases). CDR1 SGHVS and CDR2 FNYEAQ come from the germline V gene. The CDR3 loop spans 16 amino acids. The germline V and J ends were trimmed by 4 bases and 1 base, with 16 bases remaining between them. Written as DNA, the CDR3 is TGTGCCAGCAGCTCCTTTATGGGGGGACCCCAAGAGACCCAGTACTTC. Encoded protein: CASSSFMGGPQETQYF.

The V call is TRBV18, the J call TRBJ1-5; 7 nucleotides match TRBD1. V lost 3 bases, J lost 0 bases, and 2 bases stayed unmatched. The CDR3 has 15 amino acids. Germline V gives CDR1 KGHSH, CDR2 LQKENI. In DNA, the CDR3 is TGTGCCAGCTCACCCAACAGGGGTAGCAATCAGCCCCAGCATTTT. It codes for CASSPNRGSNQPQHF.

As concerns this clone: The same CDR3 can be traced to other DNA sequences in this sample. The gene calls are TRBV7-9 and TRBJ2-1; D remains unclear. Germline CDR1 and CDR2: SEHNR and FQNEAQ (reference sequence). Between the trimmed V and J ends, which lost 3 bases and 5 bases, there was a span of 5 bases. The CDR3 has 12 residues. The CDR3 DNA is TGTGCCAGCAGCTTGGCAGACAATGAGCAGTTCTTC. Residues: CASSLADNEQFF.

This clone was detected only a few times. The gene calls are TRBV19 and TRBJ1-2; D not certain. V lost 1 base and J lost 2, with 2 bases in between. Germline lookup yields CDR1 LNHDA and CDR2 SQIVND (reference sequence). The CDR3 contains 12 residues. As DNA, the CDR3 is TGTGCCAGTAGTATAGTGAACTATGGCTACACCTTC. This translates into CASSIVNYGYTF.

The chain couples TRBV7-9 to TRBJ2-3; D remains ambiguous. The V and J ends lost 5 bases and 4 bases respectively, with 16 bases between them. CDR1 is SEHNR, CDR2 FQNEAQ, per germline (reference sequence). The CDR3 is made up of 15 amino acids. In DNA, the CDR3 is TGTGCCAGCAGCAGTCTTCCCCCCAAGGCAGATACGCAGTATTTT. The encoded protein is CASSSLPPKADTQYF. Variable domain in full (rest from reference TRBV7-9 and TRBJ2-3): DTGVSQNPRHKITKRGQNVTFRCDPISEHNRLYWYRQTLGQGPEFLTYFQNEAQLEKSRLLSDRFSAERPKGSFSTLEIQRTEQGDSAMYLCASSSLPPKADTQYFGPGTRLTVL.

The chain carries TRBV7-9 and TRBJ2-7; no clear D. This CDR3 is 14 amino acids long. Germline CDR1 SEHNR, CDR2 FQNEAQ (reference sequence). V lost 6 bases and J lost 2, with 14 bases in between. CDR3 sequence reads: CASSHLPRTYEQYF. The CDR3 coding sequence is TGTGCCAGCAGTCACTTGCCCCGTACCTACGAGCAGTACTTC.

This chain connects TRBV6-4 to TRBJ1-1; no reliable D call. CDR1 is MRHNA, CDR2 SNTAGT, per germline. V lost 2 bases and J 4 bases, leaving 8 bases between the germline ends. The length of the CDR3 is 13 residues. The CDR3 DNA follows: TGTGCCAGCAGTGACGAGCCTCGCACTGAAGCTTTCTTT. This translates into CASSDEPRTEAFF.

The chain couples TRBV12-5 to TRBJ2-3, with D uncertain. V lost 3 bases to trimming and J lost 0 bases, with 4 bases between them. This CDR3 contains 13 residues. Germline CDR1 LGHNT, CDR2 FRNRAP. The CDR3 region is CASGFYSTDTQYF. In DNA form, the CDR3 reads TGTGCTAGTGGTTTTTATAGCACAGATACGCAGTATTTT.

J is TRBJ1-2 and V is TRBV19; tentatively, D is TRBD1 (5 bases). Germline CDR1 LNHDA, CDR2 SQIVND (reference sequence). This CDR3 region has 14 residues. Trimming took 0 bases from V and 5 from J, leaving 10 bases between them. CDR3 in amino acids: CASSIEKGLYGYTF. DNA for the CDR3: TGTGCCAGTAGTATAGAAAAGGGACTTTATGGCTACACCTTC.

The CDR3 is CASRSRDSIYNEQFF. The CDR3, as DNA: TGTGCCAGCAGGAGCCGGGACTCTATATACAATGAGCAGTTCTTC. The chain joins TRBV28 to TRBJ2-1; possible D gene TRBD2, 6 bases. This CDR3 contains 15 residues. The V end was cut by 6 bases, the J end by 4 bases, with 16 bases between. Germline values: CDR1 MDHEN, CDR2 SYDVKM.

The chain joins TRBV30 to TRBJ2-7; tentatively, D is TRBD1 or TRBD2 (7 bases each). Germline V lookup: CDR1 GTSNPN, CDR2 SVGIG (reference sequence). V lost 1 base, J lost 2 bases, and 18 bases lay in between. The CDR3 has 16 residues. Here the CDR3 DNA reads TGTGCCTGGAGTGGGGAGGGGAGGGGGCCGACCTACGAGCAGTACTTC. Encoded protein: CAWSGEGRGPTYEQYF.

CDR3 nucleotide sequence: TGTGCCAGCAGCTTGTGGGGGGCCAGAGCCTACGAGCAGTACTTC. Translating it yields CASSLWGARAYEQYF. V usage is TRBV5-6 and J usage is TRBJ2-7, with D perhaps matching TRBD1 or TRBD2 (6 bases each). The CDR3 length is 15 residues. The V end lost 1 base, the J end lost 2 bases, and 13 bases lay between the germline ends. The germline CDR1 and CDR2 sequences are SGHDT and YYEEEE.

V and J are TRBV9 and TRBJ1-6; 9 bases map to TRBD1. Losses at the gene ends were 4 bases for V and 10 bases for J; bases not matched to a gene: 6. Germline-derived CDR1 and CDR2 are SGDLS and YYNGEE. CDR3 length: 14 residues. The CDR3 loop reads CASSPTGGKSPLHF. In DNA form, the CDR3 reads TGTGCCAGCAGCCCTACAGGGGGCAAGTCACCCCTCCACTTT.

This chain links TRBV6-5 with TRBJ1-1, with D perhaps matching TRBD1 (6 bases). The length of the CDR3 is 14 residues. CDR1 MNHEY and CDR2 SVGAGI come from the germline V gene. V was shortened by 4 bases and J by 5 bases, with 14 bases between the two germline ends. CDR3 amino acids: CASSFLRGGTEAFF. The CDR3 DNA sequence: TGTGCCAGCAGTTTCCTCAGGGGAGGAACTGAAGCTTTCTTT.

The chain links TRBV21-1 to TRBJ1-2; the table's D call, TRBD1, was not checked against the DNA. TRBV21-1 is annotated as a pseudogene. The CDR3 has 13 amino acids. CDR3 protein: CASSKEFHDGYTF. The DNA for the CDR3 is TGTGCCAGCAGTAAAGAATTCCATGATGGCTACACCTTC.

The rearrangement links TRBV9 to TRBJ1-2; 8 nucleotides match TRBD1. The V and J ends lost 0 bases and 8 bases, in that order; junction bases with no gene match: 9. From germline, CDR1 is SGDLS and CDR2 YYNGEE. This CDR3 has 15 amino acids. The DNA for the CDR3 is TGTGCCAGCAGCGTAGATTCAGGACAGGGATGGGGCTACACCTTC. Amino acid sequence: CASSVDSGQGWGYTF.

CDR3 loop: CASSLRASGGGQTQYF. In nucleotides, the CDR3 is TGTGCCAGCAGCTTAAGGGCTAGCGGAGGGGGGCAGACCCAGTACTTC. The chain carries TRBV7-3 and TRBJ2-5, with D possibly matching TRBD2 (7 bases). Germline loops: CDR1 SGHTA, CDR2 FQGTGA. The germline V and J ends were trimmed by 1 base and 6 bases, with 18 bases remaining between them. This CDR3 is built from 16 residues.

The J gene is TRBJ1-1, the V gene TRBV28; D is uncertain. In germline, CDR1 is MDHEN, CDR2 SYDVKM. The V and J ends lost 7 bases and 0 bases respectively, with 9 bases between them. The CDR3 sequence is 13 residues long. The CDR3 sequence: CASILELNTEAFF. The CDR3 region has the DNA TGTGCCAGCATCCTAGAGCTGAACACTGAAGCTTTCTTT.

The V and J genes are TRBV6-5 and TRBJ2-7, with 7 bases matching TRBD1. The ends lost 8 bases at V and 4 bases at J; junction bases unmatched: 14. Germline assignment: CDR1 MNHEY and CDR2 SVGAGI. The CDR3 runs 15 residues. CDR3 sequence: CASSRGPDGPYEQYF. In DNA form, the CDR3 reads TGTGCCAGCTCAAGGGGGCCTGATGGACCTTACGAGCAGTACTTC.